Sequencing of this TCR beta chain was carried out in a study of control samples from healthy donors and cancer patients. Generated by immunoSEQ multiplex PCR, the TCRdb table keeps only in-frame clones and is missing some. In the table there are around 63,000 clones, about 87% of which are singletons. CDR3 length: 17 amino acids. The V gene end was trimmed by 4 bases and the J gene end by 0 bases; junction bases not matched to a gene: 9. The germline V gene encodes CDR1 KGHSH and CDR2 LQKENI. The rearrangement links TRBV18 to TRBJ1-1; TRBD1 matches at 9 bases. Sequenced input: PBMCs. The sequence came from a woman between 50 and 59 years old with head and neck cancer. CDR3 residues: CASSLTGTGTMNTEAFF. DNA for the CDR3: TGTGCCAGCTCACTGACCGGGACAGGGACAATGAACACTGAAGCTTTCTTT.